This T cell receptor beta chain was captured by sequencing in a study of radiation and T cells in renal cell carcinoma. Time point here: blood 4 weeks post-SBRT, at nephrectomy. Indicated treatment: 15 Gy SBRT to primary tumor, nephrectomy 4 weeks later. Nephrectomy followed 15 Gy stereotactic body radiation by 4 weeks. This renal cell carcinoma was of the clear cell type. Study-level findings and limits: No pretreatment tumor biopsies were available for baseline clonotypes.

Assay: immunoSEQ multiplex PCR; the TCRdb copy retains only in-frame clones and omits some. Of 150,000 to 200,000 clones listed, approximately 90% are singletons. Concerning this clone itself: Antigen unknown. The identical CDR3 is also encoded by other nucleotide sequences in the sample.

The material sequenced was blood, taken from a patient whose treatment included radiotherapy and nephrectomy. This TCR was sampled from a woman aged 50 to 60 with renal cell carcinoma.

CDR3 sequence (DNA): TGCGCCAGCAGTGAGTCGGGGACTGGAAACACCATATATTTT. Its protein product is CASSESGTGNTIYF. The gene calls are TRBV10-1 and TRBJ1-3; no clear D. The germline CDR1 and CDR2 sequences are WNHNN and SYGVQD (reference sequence). CDR3 length: 14 amino acids. Trimming took off 0 bases at V and 2 bases at J, with 5 bases between the two ends.